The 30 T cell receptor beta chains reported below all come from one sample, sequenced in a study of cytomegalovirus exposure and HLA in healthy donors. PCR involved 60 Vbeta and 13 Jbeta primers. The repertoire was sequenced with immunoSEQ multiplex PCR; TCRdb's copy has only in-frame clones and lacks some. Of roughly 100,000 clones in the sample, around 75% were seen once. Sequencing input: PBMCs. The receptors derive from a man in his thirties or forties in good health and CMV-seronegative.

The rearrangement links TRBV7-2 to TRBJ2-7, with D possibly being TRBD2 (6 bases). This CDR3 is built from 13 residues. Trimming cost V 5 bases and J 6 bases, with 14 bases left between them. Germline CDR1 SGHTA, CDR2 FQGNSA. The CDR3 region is CASSATEGSEQYF. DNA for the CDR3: TGTGCCAGCAGCGCTACGGAGGGCTCCGAGCAGTACTTC.

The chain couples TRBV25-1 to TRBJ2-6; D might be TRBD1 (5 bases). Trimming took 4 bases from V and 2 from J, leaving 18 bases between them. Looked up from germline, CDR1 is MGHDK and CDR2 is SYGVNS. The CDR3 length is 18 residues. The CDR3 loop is CASSARRASIAGANVLTF. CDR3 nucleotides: TGTGCCAGCAGTGCCCGCAGGGCGTCTATAGCTGGGGCCAACGTCCTGACTTTC.

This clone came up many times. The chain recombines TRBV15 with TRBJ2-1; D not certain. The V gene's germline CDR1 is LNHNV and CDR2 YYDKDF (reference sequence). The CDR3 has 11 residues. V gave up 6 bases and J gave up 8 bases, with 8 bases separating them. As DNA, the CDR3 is TGTGCCACCAGAAGGAGCGATGAGCAGTTCTTC. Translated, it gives CATRRSDEQFF.

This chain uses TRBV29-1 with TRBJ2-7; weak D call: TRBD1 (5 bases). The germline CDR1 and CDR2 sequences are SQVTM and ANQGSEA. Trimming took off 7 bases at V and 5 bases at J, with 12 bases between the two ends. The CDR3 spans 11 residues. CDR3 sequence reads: CSGRGSHEQYF. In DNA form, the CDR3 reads TGCAGCGGTAGGGGATCCCACGAGCAGTACTTC.

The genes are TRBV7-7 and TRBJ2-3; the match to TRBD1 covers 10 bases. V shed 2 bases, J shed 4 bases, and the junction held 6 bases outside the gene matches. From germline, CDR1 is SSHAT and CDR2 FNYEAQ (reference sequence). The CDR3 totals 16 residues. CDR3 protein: CASSLSLGQGADTQYF. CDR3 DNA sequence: TGTGCCAGCAGCTTATCATTAGGACAGGGGGCAGATACGCAGTATTTT.

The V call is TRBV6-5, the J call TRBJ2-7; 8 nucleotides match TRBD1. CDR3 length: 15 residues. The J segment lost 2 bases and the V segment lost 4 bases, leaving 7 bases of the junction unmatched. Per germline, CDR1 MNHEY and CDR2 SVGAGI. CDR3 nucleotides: TGTGCCAGCAGTTCCAACAGGGGGAACACCTACGAGCAGTACTTC. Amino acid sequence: CASSSNRGNTYEQYF.

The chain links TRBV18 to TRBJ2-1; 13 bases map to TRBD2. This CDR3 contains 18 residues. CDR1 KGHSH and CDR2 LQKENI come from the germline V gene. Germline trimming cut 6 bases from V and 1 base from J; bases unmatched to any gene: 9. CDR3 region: CASSAGLAGVGSYNEQFF. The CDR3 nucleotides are TGTGCCAGCTCCGCCGGACTAGCGGGGGTAGGATCCTACAATGAGCAGTTCTTC.

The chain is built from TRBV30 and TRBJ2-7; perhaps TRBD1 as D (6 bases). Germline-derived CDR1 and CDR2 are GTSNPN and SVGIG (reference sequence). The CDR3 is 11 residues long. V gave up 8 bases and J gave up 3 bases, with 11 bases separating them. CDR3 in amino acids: CATFRGYEQYF. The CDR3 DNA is TGTGCCACATTCAGGGGCTACGAGCAGTACTTC.

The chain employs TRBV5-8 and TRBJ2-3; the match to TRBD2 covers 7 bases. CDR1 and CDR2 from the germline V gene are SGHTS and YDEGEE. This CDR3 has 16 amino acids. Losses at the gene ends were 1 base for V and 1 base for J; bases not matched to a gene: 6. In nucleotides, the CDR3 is TGTGCCAGCAGCTTGTGGGTGGGAGGGGGCACAGATACGCAGTATTTT. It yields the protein CASSLWVGGGTDTQYF. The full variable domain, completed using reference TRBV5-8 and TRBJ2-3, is EAGVTQSPTHLIKTRGQQATLRCSPISGHTSVYWYQQALGLGLQFLLWYDEGEERNRGNFPPRFSGRQFPNYSSELNVNALELEDSALYLCASSLWVGGGTDTQYFGPGTRLTVL.

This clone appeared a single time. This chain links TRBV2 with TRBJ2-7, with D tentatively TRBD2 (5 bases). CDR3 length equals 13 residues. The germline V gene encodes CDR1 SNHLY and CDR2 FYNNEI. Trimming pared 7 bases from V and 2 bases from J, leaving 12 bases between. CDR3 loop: CASNSEGTYEQYF. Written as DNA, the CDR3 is TGTGCCAGCAATTCAGAGGGAACCTACGAGCAGTACTTC.

The CDR3 protein is CASSATRIYGYTF. The CDR3 coding sequence is TGTGCCAGCAGTGCCACGAGGATCTATGGCTACACCTTC. The chain has TRBV2 and TRBJ1-2; no clear D gene. Trimming took off 4 bases at V and 4 bases at J, with 10 bases between the two ends. The CDR3 extends over 13 amino acids. CDR1 SNHLY and CDR2 FYNNEI come from the germline V gene.

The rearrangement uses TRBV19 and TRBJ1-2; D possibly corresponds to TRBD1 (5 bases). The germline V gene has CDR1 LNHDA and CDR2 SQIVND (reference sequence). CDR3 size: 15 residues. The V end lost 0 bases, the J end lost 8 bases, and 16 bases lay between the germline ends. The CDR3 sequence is CASSIDRSGTRGYTF. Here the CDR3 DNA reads TGTGCCAGTAGTATAGATAGGTCCGGGACTCGGGGCTACACCTTC.

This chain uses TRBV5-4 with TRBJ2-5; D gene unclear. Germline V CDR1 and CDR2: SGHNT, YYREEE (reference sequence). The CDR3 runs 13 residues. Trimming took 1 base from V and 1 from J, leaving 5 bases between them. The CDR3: CASSLMSQETQYF. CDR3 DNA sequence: TGTGCCAGCAGCTTGATGAGCCAAGAGACCCAGTACTTC. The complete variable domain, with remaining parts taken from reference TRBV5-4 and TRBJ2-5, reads ETGVTQSPTHLIKTRGQQVTLRCSSQSGHNTVSWYQQALGQGPQFIFQYYREEENGRGNFPPRFSGLQFPNYSSELNVNALELDDSALYLCASSLMSQETQYFGPGTRLLVL.

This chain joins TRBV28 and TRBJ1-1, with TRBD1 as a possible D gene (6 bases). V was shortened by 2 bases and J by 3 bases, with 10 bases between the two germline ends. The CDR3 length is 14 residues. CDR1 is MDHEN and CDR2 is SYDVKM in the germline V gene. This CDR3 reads CASSLGGLYTEAFF. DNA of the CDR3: TGTGCCAGCAGTTTAGGGGGCCTCTACACTGAAGCTTTCTTT.

The CDR3 region is CASSTGGSGFGTEAFF. In nucleotides, the CDR3 is TGTGCCAGCAGCACAGGAGGGTCGGGATTCGGCACTGAAGCTTTCTTT. This sequence joins TRBV7-9 and TRBJ1-1; TRBD1 is a possible D gene (5 bases). The CDR3 is 16 amino acids. Germline CDR1 SEHNR, CDR2 FQNEAQ (reference sequence). Trimming stripped 5 bases from V and 4 bases from J, with 20 bases between.

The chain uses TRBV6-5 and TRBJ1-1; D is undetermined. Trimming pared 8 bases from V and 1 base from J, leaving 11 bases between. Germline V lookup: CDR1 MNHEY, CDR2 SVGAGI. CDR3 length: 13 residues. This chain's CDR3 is CASFYLGNTEAFF. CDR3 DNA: TGTGCCAGCTTCTACCTCGGGAACACTGAAGCTTTCTTT.

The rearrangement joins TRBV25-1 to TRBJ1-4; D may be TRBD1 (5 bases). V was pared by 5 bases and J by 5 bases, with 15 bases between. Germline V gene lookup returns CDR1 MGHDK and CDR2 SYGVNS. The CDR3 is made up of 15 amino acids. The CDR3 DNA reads TGTGCCAGCAGTCCTACGGGGAGGGGAAATGAAAAACTGTTTTTT. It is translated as CASSPTGRGNEKLFF.

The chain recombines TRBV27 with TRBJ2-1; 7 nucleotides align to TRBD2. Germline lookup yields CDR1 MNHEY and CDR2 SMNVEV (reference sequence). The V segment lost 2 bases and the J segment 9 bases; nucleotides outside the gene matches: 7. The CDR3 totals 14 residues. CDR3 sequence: CASSLVGGPLEQFF. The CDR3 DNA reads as TGTGCCAGCAGTTTAGTGGGAGGGCCTCTTGAGCAGTTCTTC.

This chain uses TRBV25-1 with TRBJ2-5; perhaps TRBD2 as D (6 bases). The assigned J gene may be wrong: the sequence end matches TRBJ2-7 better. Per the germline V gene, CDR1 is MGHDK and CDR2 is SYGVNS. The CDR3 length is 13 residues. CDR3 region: CASSDGSTYEQYF. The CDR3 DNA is TGTGCCAGCAGTGACGGGAGTACCTACGAGCAGTACTTC.

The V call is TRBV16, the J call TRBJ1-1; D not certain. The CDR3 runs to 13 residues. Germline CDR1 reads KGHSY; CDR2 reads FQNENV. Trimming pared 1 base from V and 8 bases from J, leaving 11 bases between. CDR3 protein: CASSQWNLGEAFF. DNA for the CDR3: TGTGCCAGCAGCCAATGGAACTTGGGCGAAGCTTTCTTT.

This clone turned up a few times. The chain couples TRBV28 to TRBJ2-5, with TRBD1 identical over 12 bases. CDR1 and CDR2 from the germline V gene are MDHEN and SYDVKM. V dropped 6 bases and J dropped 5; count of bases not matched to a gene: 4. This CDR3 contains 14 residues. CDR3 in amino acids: CASSRDRGRETQYF. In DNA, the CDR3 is TGTGCCAGCAGCCGGGACAGGGGGCGGGAGACCCAGTACTTC.

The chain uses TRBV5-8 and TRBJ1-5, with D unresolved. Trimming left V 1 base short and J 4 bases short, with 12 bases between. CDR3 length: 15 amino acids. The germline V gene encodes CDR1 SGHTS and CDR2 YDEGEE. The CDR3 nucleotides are TGTGCCAGCAGCTTGATATCGTCTCTGAATCAGCCCCAGCATTTT. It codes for CASSLISSLNQPQHF.

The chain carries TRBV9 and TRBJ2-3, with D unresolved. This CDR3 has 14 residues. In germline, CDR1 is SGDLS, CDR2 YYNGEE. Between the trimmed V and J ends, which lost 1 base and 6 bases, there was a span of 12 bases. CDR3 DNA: TGTGCCAGCAGCGTAAGCCATACTTTGGATACGCAGTATTTT. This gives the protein CASSVSHTLDTQYF. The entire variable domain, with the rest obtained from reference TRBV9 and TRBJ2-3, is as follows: DSGVTQTPKHLITATGQRVTLRCSPRSGDLSVYWYQQSLDQGLQFLIQYYNGEERAKGNILERFSAQQFPDLHSELNLSSLELGDSALYFCASSVSHTLDTQYFGPGTRLTVL.

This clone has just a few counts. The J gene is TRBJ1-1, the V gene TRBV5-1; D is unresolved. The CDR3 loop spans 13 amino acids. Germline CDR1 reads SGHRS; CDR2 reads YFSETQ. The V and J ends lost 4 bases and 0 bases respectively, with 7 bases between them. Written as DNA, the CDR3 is TGCGCCAGCAGCCCGACACTGAACACTGAAGCTTTCTTT. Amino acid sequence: CASSPTLNTEAFF.

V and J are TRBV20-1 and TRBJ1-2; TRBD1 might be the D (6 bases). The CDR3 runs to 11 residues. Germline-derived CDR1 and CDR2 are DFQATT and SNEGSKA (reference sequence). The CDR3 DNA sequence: TGCAGCTTACAGGGAAACTATGGCTACACCTTC. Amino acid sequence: CSLQGNYGYTF.

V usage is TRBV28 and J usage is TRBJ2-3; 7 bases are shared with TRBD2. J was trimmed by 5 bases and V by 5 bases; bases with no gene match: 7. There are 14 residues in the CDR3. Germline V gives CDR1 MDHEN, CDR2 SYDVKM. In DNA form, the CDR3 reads TGTGCCAGCAGTCCCACTAGCGAATTAGATACGCAGTATTTT. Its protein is CASSPTSELDTQYF.

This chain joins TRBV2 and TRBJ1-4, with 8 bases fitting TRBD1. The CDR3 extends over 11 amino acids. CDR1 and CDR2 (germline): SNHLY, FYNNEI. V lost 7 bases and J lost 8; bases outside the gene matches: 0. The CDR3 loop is CASNRGEKLFF. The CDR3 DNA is TGTGCCAGCAACAGGGGGGAAAAACTGTTTTTT.

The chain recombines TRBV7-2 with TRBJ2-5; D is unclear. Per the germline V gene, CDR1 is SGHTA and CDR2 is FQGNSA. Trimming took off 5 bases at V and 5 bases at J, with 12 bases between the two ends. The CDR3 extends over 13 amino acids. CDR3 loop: CASSEAKTETQYF. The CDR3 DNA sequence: TGTGCCAGCAGCGAGGCCAAGACGGAGACCCAGTACTTC.

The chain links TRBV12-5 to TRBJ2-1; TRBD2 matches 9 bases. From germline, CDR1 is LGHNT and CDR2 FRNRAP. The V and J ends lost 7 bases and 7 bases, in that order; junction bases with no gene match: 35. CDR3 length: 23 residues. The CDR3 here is CASERLAPKMAGGPLRKVNEQFF. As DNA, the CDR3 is TGTGCTAGTGAACGCCTAGCACCTAAGATGGCGGGAGGGCCTTTACGCAAGGTAAATGAGCAGTTCTTC.

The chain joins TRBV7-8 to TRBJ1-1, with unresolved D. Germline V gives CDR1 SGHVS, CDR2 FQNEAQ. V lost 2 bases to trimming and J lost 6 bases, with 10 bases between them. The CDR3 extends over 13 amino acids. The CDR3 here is CASSLSGAPEAFF. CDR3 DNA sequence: TGTGCCAGCAGCTTATCAGGTGCGCCTGAAGCTTTCTTT.